This T cell receptor beta chain was observed in a study of cytomegalovirus exposure and HLA in healthy donors. Study-wide findings and caveats: Researchers catalogued approximately 170 TCR beta chains as cytomegalovirus-associated.

PCR used 60 Vbeta primers and 13 Jbeta primers. Profiled with immunoSEQ multiplex PCR; TCRdb holds only in-frame clones, not every one. The data show 150,000 to 160,000 clones, around 79% seen once. A word on this clone: Antigen specificity is unknown.

The specimen was PBMCs. The TCR comes from a young man in good health and CMV-seropositive.

The CDR3 protein is CASSPTSAGELFF. The CDR3 DNA reads as TGTGCCAGCAGTCCCACATCCGCCGGGGAGCTGTTTTTT. The genes are TRBV2 and TRBJ2-2; D is undetermined. The CDR3 contains 13 residues. CDR1 is SNHLY, CDR2 FYNNEI, per germline. V was pared by 5 bases and J by 6 bases, with 10 bases between.